The clone carrying this T cell receptor (beta chain) was counted a few times. Its antigen is currently unknown. The data stem from a study of T cell responses to AZD1222 COVID-19 vaccine. V lost 0 bases and J lost 0, with 3 bases in between. The germline V gene has CDR1 MNHEY and CDR2 SVGEGT. The CDR3 covers 14 residues. General study results and limits: A mostly white British donor set with more females was recruited, and clonal diversity was possibly underestimated.

This table comes from immunoSEQ multiplex PCR, and its TCRdb copy is limited to in-frame clones, with some not included. The sample records 90,000 to 150,000 clones, about 85% being singletons. The rearrangement uses TRBV6-2 or TRBV6-3 and TRBJ1-5; D unresolved. The TCR was taken from an adult in good health. Sequenced here: peripheral blood, sampled on day 0 of AZD1222 vaccination. This chain's CDR3 is CASSYSTSNQPQHF. In DNA form, the CDR3 reads TGTGCCAGCAGTTACTCGACTAGCAATCAGCCCCAGCATTTT.